Below, one T cell receptor beta chain is given with its context. These data belong to a study of blood T cell repertoires in COVID-19. The wider study: Some COVID-19 samples were acute and others convalescent; all came from the United States, Italy and Spain. Sources were T cells, B-cell-depleted T cells, or PBMCs; the material itself was cDNA or gDNA.

The CDR3 covers 14 residues. Trimming took off 2 bases at V and 8 bases at J, with 13 bases between the two ends. The germline V gene encodes CDR1 SGHTA and CDR2 FQGTGA. Authors' analysis steps: Quantification of nucleated cells was approximated via reference gene primer amplification. Assay used: immunoSEQ multiplex PCR; TCRdb lists only in-frame clones, some missing. V and J calls and clone size are given by that table; D and trimming were obtained from the DNA. The table has 110,000 to 150,000 clones, approximately 84% seen once. The sequenced sample consisted of peripheral blood. The TCR sequence derives from a woman in her sixties with acute or convalescent COVID-19. V gene TRBV7-3 combines with J gene TRBJ2-1; a weak D match, TRBD2 (6 bases). This chain's CDR3 is CASSLGLGGDEQFF. The CDR3 nucleotides read TGTGCCAGCAGCTTAGGTTTGGGCGGGGATGAGCAGTTCTTC.